This T cell receptor (beta chain) was recorded in a study of regulatory T cells in long-lasting Graves disease. The CDR3 spans 14 residues. The germline V gene has CDR1 MDHEN and CDR2 SYDVKM. V dropped 5 bases and J dropped 3 bases, with 13 bases sitting between them. The time point: newly diagnosed GD, antithyroid drugs for less than 3 months. Following extraction of RNA from PBMCs, that RNA was used to make the TCR library. Arm-PCR of CDR3 regions and iRepertoire HTBI primers were the basis on which TCR beta libraries were built. TCRdb reprocessed the multiplex PCR reads with MiXCR, giving one entry per CDR3 protein. The table includes over 500,000 distinct CDR3 sequences, 15% to 20% detected once. These data also featured in a second study, about T cells in Graves' hyperthyroidism and ophthalmopathy.

The chain is built from TRBV28 and TRBJ1-2, with D possibly TRBD1 on 6 matching bases. The sequence was collected from a man between 18 and 29 years old with Graves disease. The material sequenced was peripheral blood mononuclear cells (PBMCs), taken at new diagnosis, from a patient treated with antithyroid drugs. CDR3 in DNA: TGTGCCAGCAGTGGGGGGGCTGCCCACTATGGCTACACCTTC. Translation gives CASSGGAAHYGYTF.